The next 21 T cell receptor beta chains were all read from a single sample in a study of shared clonotypes between healthy human individuals. TCRdb's table, derived via immunoSEQ multiplex PCR, lists solely in-frame clones and lacks some. Altogether 2 million to 3 million clones are present, approximately 94% being singletons, with the ten largest covering around 0.14%. Sample: naive CD4+ T cells sorted from blood. Stated subset: CD45RA+ positively selected. The source is a man aged 18 to 29 in good health.

Turning to this clone: Other DNA sequences in the same sample also yield this CDR3. The genes are TRBV30 and TRBJ2-5; 7 nucleotides align to TRBD2. This CDR3 is built from 14 residues. V lost 0 bases and J lost 4; bases outside the gene matches: 5. Germline CDR1 is GTSNPN and CDR2 is SVGIG (reference sequence). The CDR3 DNA reads TGTGCCTGGAGTGTAGGAGGCGGGGGAGAGACCCAGTACTTC. This encodes CAWSVGGGGETQYF.

This clone has only one observation. The chain combines TRBV7-6 with TRBJ1-1, with D maybe TRBD1 (6 bases). V was clipped by 5 bases and J by 5 bases, with 21 bases between them. The CDR3 consists of 16 residues. Germline-derived CDR1 and CDR2 are SGHVS and FNYEAQ. CDR3 bases: TGTGCCAGCAGCCCCCTTTCTCACTTCCAGGGGACTGAAGCTTTCTTT. Translating gives CASSPLSHFQGTEAFF.

The chain carries TRBV7-5 and TRBJ2-4; TRBD1, the table's D call, was not compared with the DNA. TRBV7-5 corresponds to a pseudogene. This CDR3 has 17 amino acids. DNA for the CDR3: TGTGCCAGAAGCTTAAAGGAACAGGCGCTAGCCAAAAACATTCAGTACTTC. This translates into CARSLKEQALAKNIQYF.

The chain has TRBV7-2 and TRBJ1-5, with no clear D. The V end lost 2 bases, the J end lost 4 bases, and 18 bases lay between the germline ends. Looked up from germline, CDR1 is SGHTA and CDR2 is FQGNSA. This CDR3 contains 17 residues. In DNA form, the CDR3 reads TGTGCCAGCAGCTTATCGGCAGGCTACATGGGGAATCAGCCCCAGCATTTT. Protein: CASSLSAGYMGNQPQHF.

This clone was counted once. The chain has TRBV7-3 and TRBJ2-2; no definite D call. V shed 1 base and J shed 6 bases, with 9 bases lying between them. The length of the CDR3 is 14 residues. CDR1 SGHTA and CDR2 FQGTGA come from the germline V gene. CDR3 region: CASSLILGAGELFF. CDR3 coding DNA: TGTGCCAGCAGCTTAATCTTGGGTGCCGGGGAGCTGTTTTTT.

This clone was counted between two and nine times. This chain joins TRBV20-1 and TRBJ1-1; D remains ambiguous. CDR1 and CDR2 from the germline V gene are DFQATT and SNEGSKA (reference sequence). The CDR3 totals 10 residues. With 3 bases removed from V and 6 bases from J, the gap between germline ends came to 5 bases. CDR3 loop: CSASFPEAFF. DNA for the CDR3: TGCAGTGCTAGTTTTCCTGAAGCTTTCTTT.

The rearrangement uses TRBV7-6 and TRBJ1-5, with D possibly TRBD1 on 6 matching bases. There are 15 residues in the CDR3. Germline loops: CDR1 SGHVS, CDR2 FNYEAQ. Trimming shortened V by 2 bases and J by 2 bases, and 10 bases separated the two germline ends. CDR3 in amino acids: CASSLKGGGNQPQHF. CDR3 sequence (DNA): TGTGCCAGCAGCTTAAAAGGGGGAGGCAATCAGCCCCAGCATTTT.

The J gene is TRBJ1-5, the V gene TRBV19, with 8 bases identical to TRBD1. CDR3 length equals 13 residues. After removal of 6 bases from V and 7 bases from J, the junction contained 5 bases not matched to a gene. Germline CDR1 and CDR2: LNHDA and SQIVND (reference sequence). The CDR3 nucleotides are TGTGCCAGTAGGGACAGGGCGTCGCAGCCCCAGCATTTT. Protein sequence: CASRDRASQPQHF.

In the case of this clone: Other DNA sequences in the same sample also yield this CDR3. The V call is TRBV19, the J call TRBJ1-1; D may be TRBD1 (5 bases). The CDR3 covers 13 residues. CDR1 is LNHDA and CDR2 is SQIVND in the germline V gene (reference sequence). Trimming pared 6 bases from V and 0 bases from J, leaving 8 bases between. The CDR3 loop is CASRDSLNTEAFF. CDR3 DNA: TGTGCCAGTAGAGACAGCCTGAACACTGAAGCTTTCTTT.

The chain links TRBV9 to TRBJ2-1, with D tentatively TRBD1 or TRBD2 (5 bases each). Trimming removed 0 bases at V and 9 bases at J, with 16 bases between. Germline assignment: CDR1 SGDLS and CDR2 YYNGEE. This CDR3 comprises 15 residues. For the CDR3, the DNA is TGTGCCAGCAGCGTAGGGGGAAAGGCAGGGAGTGAGCAGTTCTTC. Its translation is CASSVGGKAGSEQFF. Full variable domain (outside the CDR3, taken from reference TRBV9 and TRBJ2-1): DSGVTQTPKHLITATGQRVTLRCSPRSGDLSVYWYQQSLDQGLQFLIQYYNGEERAKGNILERFSAQQFPDLHSELNLSSLELGDSALYFCASSVGGKAGSEQFFGPGTRLTVL.

This chain links TRBV28 with TRBJ1-1; tentative D call: TRBD1 (5 bases). This CDR3 spans 13 amino acids. Germline V gene data show CDR1 as MDHEN and CDR2 as SYDVKM. V lost 7 bases to trimming and J lost 2 bases, with 11 bases between them. The CDR3 DNA reads TGTGCCAGCATCGACAGTTTTAACACTGAAGCTTTCTTT. Protein sequence: CASIDSFNTEAFF.

The chain joins TRBV15 to TRBJ1-5; tentative D call: TRBD1 (6 bases). Between the trimmed V and J ends, which lost 1 base and 2 bases, there was a span of 15 bases. CDR1 and CDR2 from the germline V gene are LNHNV and YYDKDF (reference sequence). The CDR3 totals 17 residues. The CDR3 sequence: CATSRGDTVGGNQPQHF. DNA for the CDR3: TGTGCCACCAGCAGAGGGGACACTGTGGGTGGCAATCAGCCCCAGCATTTT.

The J gene is TRBJ2-5, the V gene TRBV2, with 10 bases lining up with TRBD2. The V gene's germline CDR1 is SNHLY and CDR2 FYNNEI. The trim removed 7 bases at V and 5 bases at J, leaving 4 bases unmatched. The CDR3 totals 13 residues. CDR3: CASTAGGRETQYF. The CDR3 DNA reads TGTGCCAGCACAGCGGGGGGGCGGGAGACCCAGTACTTC.

The chain couples TRBV11-2 to TRBJ2-5, with TRBD2 matching over 7 bases. The CDR3 has 13 residues. Germline CDR1 reads SGHAT; CDR2 reads FQNNGV. Trimming at V came to 7 bases and at J to 5 bases, leaving 7 bases not matched to a gene. CDR3 DNA: TGTGCCAGCACCCGAATCGGGGGGGAGACCCAGTACTTC. Its translation: CASTRIGGETQYF.

In this sample, this clone turned up once. The chain couples TRBV5-4 to TRBJ1-1; possibly TRBD1 for D (6 bases). The CDR3 is 13 residues long. The V gene lost 7 bases and the J gene lost 1 base, with 11 bases spanning the gap. Germline CDR1 and CDR2: SGHNT and YYREEE (reference sequence). The CDR3 nucleotides read TGTGCCAGCCACGGGACACCGAACACTGAAGCTTTCTTT. It encodes CASHGTPNTEAFF.

This clone appeared once. The chain combines TRBV19 with TRBJ2-3, with 12 bases lining up with TRBD2. The CDR3 totals 16 residues. J lost 3 bases, V lost 5 bases, and 6 bases had no gene match. CDR1 and CDR2 from the germline V gene are LNHDA and SQIVND (reference sequence). The CDR3 loop is CASSALLAGGTDTQYF. The CDR3 nucleotides are TGTGCCAGTAGTGCACTACTAGCGGGAGGTACAGATACGCAGTATTTT.

The chain links TRBV7-2 to TRBJ1-4; no clear D gene. There are 14 residues in the CDR3. The ends were cut back, 5 bases at V and 0 bases at J, with 7 bases in the middle. Germline CDR1 is SGHTA and CDR2 is FQGNSA. The CDR3, as DNA: TGTGCCAGCAGCCGGCGGGCAACTAATGAAAAACTGTTTTTT. Encoded protein: CASSRRATNEKLFF.

This clone was counted a few times. The chain couples TRBV9 to TRBJ1-2, with D possibly being TRBD1 (6 bases). The CDR3 totals 15 residues. CDR1 is SGDLS and CDR2 is YYNGEE in the germline V gene. The V gene lost 2 bases and the J gene lost 1 base, with 12 bases spanning the gap. The CDR3 region is CASSVGTSINYGYTF. CDR3 bases: TGTGCCAGCAGCGTCGGGACATCGATTAACTATGGCTACACCTTC.

Of note for this clone: Different DNA sequences within this sample yield the same CDR3. CDR3 sequence reads: CASSSSGYTDTQYF. For the CDR3, the DNA is TGTGCCAGCAGCTCTAGCGGGTACACAGATACGCAGTATTTT. The rearrangement uses TRBV7-9 and TRBJ2-3; 8 nucleotides match TRBD2. The CDR3 has 14 residues. Trimming cost V 4 bases and J 2 bases; bases outside gene matches: 2. CDR1 SEHNR and CDR2 FQNEAQ come from the germline V gene (reference sequence). The complete variable domain, with remaining parts taken from reference TRBV7-9 and TRBJ2-3, reads DTGVSQNPRHKITKRGQNVTFRCDPISEHNRLYWYRQTLGQGPEFLTYFQNEAQLEKSRLLSDRFSAERPKGSFSTLEIQRTEQGDSAMYLCASSSSGYTDTQYFGPGTRLTVL.

About this clone: The identical CDR3 is also encoded by other nucleotide sequences in the sample. This chain connects TRBV5-1 to TRBJ1-2; D not resolved. The length of the CDR3 is 12 residues. Germline V gene sequence: CDR1 SGHRS, CDR2 YFSETQ. V dropped 0 bases and J dropped 5 bases, with 5 bases sitting between them. CDR3 amino acids: CASSLESYGYTF. The CDR3 DNA sequence: TGCGCCAGCAGCTTGGAATCTTATGGCTACACCTTC.

The J gene is TRBJ2-3, the V gene TRBV9; unclear D gene. Germline lookup yields CDR1 SGDLS and CDR2 YYNGEE. The CDR3 is made up of 15 amino acids. Trimming took off 0 bases at V and 0 bases at J, with 8 bases between the two ends. CDR3 DNA: TGTGCCAGCAGCGTAGGAACACAGAGCACAGATACGCAGTATTTT. Translated: CASSVGTQSTDTQYF.